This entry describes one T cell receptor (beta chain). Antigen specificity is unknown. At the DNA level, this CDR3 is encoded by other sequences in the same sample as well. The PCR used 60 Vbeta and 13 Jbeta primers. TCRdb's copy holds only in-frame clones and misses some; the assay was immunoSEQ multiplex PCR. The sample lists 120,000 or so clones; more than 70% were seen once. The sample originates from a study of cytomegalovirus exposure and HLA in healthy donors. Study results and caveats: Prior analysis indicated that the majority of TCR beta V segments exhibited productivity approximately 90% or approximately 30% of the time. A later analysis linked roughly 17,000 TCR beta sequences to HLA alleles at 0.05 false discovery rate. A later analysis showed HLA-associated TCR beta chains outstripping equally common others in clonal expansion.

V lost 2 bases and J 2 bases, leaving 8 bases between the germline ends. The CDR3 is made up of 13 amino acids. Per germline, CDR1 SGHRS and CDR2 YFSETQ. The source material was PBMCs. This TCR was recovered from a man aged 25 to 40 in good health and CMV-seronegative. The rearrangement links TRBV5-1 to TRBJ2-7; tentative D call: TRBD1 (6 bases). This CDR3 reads CASSLQGTYEQYF. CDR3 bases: TGCGCCAGCAGCTTACAGGGTACCTACGAGCAGTACTTC.